The 32 T cell receptor beta chains in this list originate from one sample, sequenced in a study of neurological immune-mediated disorders. MiXCR was run by TCRdb on the 5' RACE reads, yielding one entry per CDR3 protein. The table has tens of thousands of distinct CDR3 sequences, about 25% seen once. What was sequenced was PBMCs. The receptors shown here come from a woman in her seventies in good health.

This chain joins TRBV10-3 and TRBJ1-6; no reliable D call. Trimming took 2 bases from V and 7 from J, leaving 9 bases between them. Germline V gene lookup returns CDR1 ENHRY and CDR2 SYGVKD. CDR3 size: 14 residues. CDR3 DNA: TGTGCCATCAGTGAGAAACAGTTGAATTCACCCCTCCACTTT. Its protein is CAISEKQLNSPLHF.

This clonotype was counted many times. This sequence joins TRBV18 and TRBJ2-6; D might be TRBD1 or TRBD2, each matching 5 bases. This CDR3 comprises 17 residues. Germline loops: CDR1 KGHSH, CDR2 LQKENI. The germline V and J ends were trimmed by 3 bases and 0 bases, with 12 bases remaining between them. This CDR3 is CASSPTVGSSGANVLTF. DNA of the CDR3: TGTGCCAGCTCACCGACAGTTGGGAGCTCTGGGGCCAACGTCCTGACTTTC.

A few counts support this clonotype. The chain uses TRBV4-3 and TRBJ1-2; D gene unclear. This CDR3 has 13 residues. Germline assignment: CDR1 LGHNA and CDR2 YSLEER. Trimming left V 0 bases short and J 4 bases short, with 6 bases between. The CDR3 loop reads CASSQEMSYGYTF. The CDR3 DNA follows: TGCGCCAGCAGCCAAGAAATGAGCTATGGCTACACCTTC.

The chain couples TRBV12-3 or TRBV12-4 to TRBJ2-5, with a possible D match to TRBD2 (5 bases). With 7 bases removed from V and 7 bases from J, the gap between germline ends came to 19 bases. The CDR3 consists of 14 residues. CDR3 sequence (DNA): TGTGCCAGCAATGCCCTCGGACCAGGAGGGACCCAGTACTTC. It specifies CASNALGPGGTQYF.

The gene calls are TRBV7-2 and TRBJ2-7; possibly TRBD1 or TRBD2 for D (5 bases each). V was clipped by 5 bases and J by 4 bases, with 12 bases between them. The CDR3 length is 13 residues. CDR1 and CDR2 from the germline V gene are SGHTA and FQGNSA. CDR3: CASSPLGEYEQYF. CDR3 in DNA: TGTGCCAGCAGCCCCCTAGGGGAGTACGAGCAGTACTTC.

Many counts were recorded for this clonotype. The V gene is TRBV5-1, the J gene TRBJ2-1; TRBD1 might be the D (5 bases). Trimming left V 8 bases short and J 5 bases short, with 20 bases between. CDR1 and CDR2 (germline): SGHRS, YFSETQ. CDR3 length: 15 residues. The CDR3 nucleotides read TGCGCCAGTCAGCTGACTGCAGGGCATAACAATGAGCAGTTCTTC. It is translated as CASQLTAGHNNEQFF. Based on the CDR3 plus reference TRBV5-1 and TRBJ2-1, the full variable domain is KAGVTQTPRYLIKTRGQQVTLSCSPISGHRSVSWYQQTPGQGLQFLFEYFSETQRNKGNFPGRFSGRQFSNSRSEMNVSTLELGDSALYLCASQLTAGHNNEQFFGPGTRLTVL.

The genes are TRBV5-1 and TRBJ2-3; the D gene could be TRBD1 or TRBD2 (7 bases each). The germline CDR1 and CDR2 sequences are SGHRS and YFSETQ. The CDR3 has 13 amino acids. Trimming cost V 10 bases and J 6 bases, with 18 bases left between them. CDR3 bases: TGCGCCCCCCAAACAGGGGAGGGGGATACGCAGTATTTT. Protein: CAPQTGEGDTQYF.

This clonotype has a count of ten or more. The J gene is TRBJ2-3, the V gene TRBV5-6; D ambiguous. Germline CDR1 and CDR2: SGHDT and YYEEEE. This CDR3 region has 13 residues. Trimming stripped 6 bases from V and 4 bases from J, with 12 bases between. The CDR3 DNA follows: TGTGCCAGCACCCCGGGCCACGCAGATACGCAGTATTTT. Protein sequence: CASTPGHADTQYF.

This clonotype showed up many times. The V call is TRBV11-2, the J call TRBJ2-1; 9 bases match TRBD2. The CDR3 is made up of 17 amino acids. The ends lost 4 bases at V and 4 bases at J; junction bases unmatched: 11. Per germline, CDR1 SGHAT and CDR2 FQNNGV. DNA of the CDR3: TGTGCCAGCAGCTCAAGTTCGGGGGCGGGAGGGTACAATGAGCAGTTCTTC. It specifies CASSSSSGAGGYNEQFF. Complete variable domain (other parts from reference TRBV11-2 and TRBJ2-1): EAGVAQSPRYKIIEKRQSVAFWCNPISGHATLYWYQQILGQGPKLLIQFQNNGVVDDSQLPKDRFSAERLKGVDSTLKIQPAKLEDSAVYLCASSSSSGAGGYNEQFFGPGTRLTVL.

The chain combines TRBV6-1 with TRBJ1-3, with D uncertain. Trimming removed 0 bases from V and 4 bases from J, with 10 bases in between. The CDR3 runs 15 residues. Germline V gene sequence: CDR1 MNHNS, CDR2 SASEGT. CDR3 loop: CASSEASMLGNTIYF. The CDR3 DNA reads as TGTGCCAGCAGTGAAGCCTCTATGCTCGGAAACACCATATATTTT.

This clonotype was observed at least ten times. The J gene is TRBJ1-1, the V gene TRBV6-5; D unresolved. From germline, CDR1 is MNHEY and CDR2 SVGAGI. CDR3 length: 14 residues. V lost 6 bases, J lost 0 bases, and 11 bases lay in between. CDR3 in amino acids: CASRALGLNTEAFF. The DNA for the CDR3 is TGTGCCAGCAGGGCCTTGGGTTTGAACACTGAAGCTTTCTTT.

Many counts were recorded for this clonotype. V and J are TRBV20-1 and TRBJ1-1; 7 bases fit TRBD1. The V gene's germline CDR1 is DFQATT and CDR2 SNEGSKA (reference sequence). With V trimmed by 3 bases and J by 9 bases, 13 bases remained unmatched. The CDR3 has 14 amino acids. This CDR3 reads CSASRQGAPFQAFF. The DNA for the CDR3 is TGCAGTGCTAGCCGACAGGGAGCCCCCTTCCAAGCTTTCTTT.

This clonotype was seen at least ten times. The genes are TRBV7-9 and TRBJ2-2; D call uncertain. V gave up 1 base and J gave up 5 bases, with 11 bases separating them. This CDR3 spans 15 amino acids. The germline CDR1 and CDR2 sequences are SEHNR and FQNEAQ (reference sequence). CDR3 coding DNA: TGTGCCAGCAGCTTAGATCGACGTACTACCGGGGAGCTGTTTTTT. Translated, it gives CASSLDRRTTGELFF.

The chain uses TRBV5-1 and TRBJ2-3, with 12 nucleotides matching TRBD2. The CDR3 totals 17 residues. Germline values: CDR1 SGHRS, CDR2 YFSETQ. Trimming cost V 5 bases and J 3 bases; bases outside gene matches: 10. Here the CDR3 reads CASRTPSGGVTTDTQYF. The DNA of the CDR3 is TGCGCCAGCAGGACTCCTAGCGGGGGGGTTACTACAGATACGCAGTATTTT.

V gene TRBV19 combines with J gene TRBJ2-5; D call uncertain. From germline, CDR1 is LNHDA and CDR2 SQIVND (reference sequence). V lost 7 bases and J lost 4, with 13 bases in between. This CDR3 has 13 amino acids. This CDR3 reads CASTPDPGETQYF. In nucleotides, the CDR3 is TGTGCCAGTACCCCCGACCCCGGAGAGACCCAGTACTTC.

Ten or more counts support this clonotype. V is TRBV5-6 and J is TRBJ2-5, with D maybe TRBD1 (5 bases). Trimming removed 4 bases from V and 5 bases from J, with 21 bases in between. Germline V CDR1 and CDR2: SGHDT, YYEEEE. This CDR3 comprises 16 residues. CDR3 in amino acids: CASSALPKGNEETQYF. The CDR3 DNA reads as TGTGCCAGCAGCGCCTTACCCAAGGGGAACGAGGAGACCCAGTACTTC.

This clonotype occurred many times. The rearrangement links TRBV6-6 to TRBJ1-2, with D unclear. The CDR3 covers 12 residues. Germline CDR1 and CDR2: MNHNY and SVGAGI (reference sequence). Trimming removed 4 bases from V and 3 bases from J, with 6 bases in between. CDR3 protein: CASSSDYYGYTF. DNA for the CDR3: TGTGCCAGCAGTTCGGACTACTATGGCTACACCTTC.

The J gene is TRBJ2-3, the V gene TRBV5-4; D call uncertain. CDR1 is SGHNT, CDR2 YYREEE, per germline (reference sequence). This CDR3 has 14 residues. With 5 bases removed from V and 6 bases from J, the gap between germline ends came to 16 bases. The chain's CDR3 is CASRLDRFTDTQYF. The CDR3, as DNA: TGTGCCAGCAGACTGGACCGGTTTACTGATACGCAGTATTTT.

The chain is built from TRBV5-1 and TRBJ2-3; no clear D gene. Germline lookup yields CDR1 SGHRS and CDR2 YFSETQ. Trimming took 0 bases from V and 5 from J, leaving 4 bases between them. There are 12 residues in the CDR3. For the CDR3, the DNA is TGCGCCAGCAGCTTGGGAGAAGATACGCAGTATTTT. Translating it yields CASSLGEDTQYF.

The chain couples TRBV12-3 or TRBV12-4 to TRBJ2-7, with 8 bases matching TRBD1. The CDR3 runs to 13 residues. J gave up 4 bases and V 7 bases, and 6 bases lay outside the gene matches. This CDR3 is CASTRTGWYEQYF. The CDR3 nucleotides are TGTGCCAGCACTCGGACAGGGTGGTACGAGCAGTACTTC.

The rearrangement uses TRBV7-9 and TRBJ1-6, with TRBD1 matching 7 bases. V was clipped by 5 bases and J by 4 bases; unmatched bases: 5. The germline CDR1 and CDR2 sequences are SEHNR and FQNEAQ (reference sequence). The CDR3 runs 15 residues. CDR3 DNA sequence: TGTGCCAGCAGCCTAGGGACAGAGTATAATTCACCCCTCCACTTT. Amino acids: CASSLGTEYNSPLHF.

The chain is built from TRBV13 and TRBJ2-5; TRBD1 aligns across 10 bases. Germline CDR1 PRHDT, CDR2 FYEKMQ (reference sequence). CDR3 length equals 16 residues. The J segment lost 2 bases and the V segment lost 3 bases, leaving 6 bases of the junction unmatched. Written as DNA, the CDR3 is TGTGCCAGCAGCTTGGAGGGACAGGGGCGGCAAGAGACCCAGTACTTC. Amino acid sequence: CASSLEGQGRQETQYF.

Ten or more counts support this clonotype. The chain couples TRBV20-1 to TRBJ2-1; the match to TRBD1 covers 9 bases. Germline V lookup: CDR1 DFQATT, CDR2 SNEGSKA (reference sequence). V dropped 2 bases and J dropped 4; count of bases not matched to a gene: 18. There are 19 residues in the CDR3. CDR3 nucleotides: TGCAGTGCTAGACGTCCGACCGGATACCAGGGACAGGGATACAATGAGCAGTTCTTC. Its translation is CSARRPTGYQGQGYNEQFF.

This clonotype was seen at least ten times. DNA for the CDR3: TGTGCCAGCAGCCAGCCGGGACAGGGGTGGAGCGAGCAGTACTTC. As protein: CASSQPGQGWSEQYF. The J gene is TRBJ2-7, the V gene TRBV4-2; 10 bases align to TRBD1. The CDR3 contains 15 residues. From germline, CDR1 is LGHNA and CDR2 YNFKEQ. Trimming cost V 3 bases and J 6 bases; bases outside gene matches: 8.

This clonotype was observed at least ten times. DNA for the CDR3: TGCGCCAGCAGCTTGGACAACCACTCTGGAAACACCATATATTTT. Translating it yields CASSLDNHSGNTIYF. This rearrangement joins TRBV5-1 to TRBJ1-3; no clear D gene. V lost 0 bases, J lost 0 bases, and 7 bases lay in between. The CDR3 covers 15 residues. Germline values: CDR1 SGHRS, CDR2 YFSETQ.

At least ten counts were recorded for this clonotype. The V gene is TRBV28, the J gene TRBJ2-7, with D perhaps given as TRBD1 or TRBD2 (5 bases each). Trimming took off 8 bases at V and 1 base at J, with 15 bases between the two ends. This CDR3 spans 14 amino acids. Germline assignment: CDR1 MDHEN and CDR2 SYDVKM. Here the CDR3 DNA reads TGTGCCAGCTGGGACCGCTCCAGGTCCTACGAGCAGTACTTC. Encoded protein: CASWDRSRSYEQYF.

This chain uses TRBV9 with TRBJ1-6, with D hard to call. V gave up 0 bases and J gave up 5 bases, with 6 bases separating them. Germline CDR1 and CDR2: SGDLS and YYNGEE. The CDR3 is 14 amino acids. The CDR3 protein is CASSVARNNSPLHF. CDR3 DNA: TGTGCCAGCAGCGTAGCCAGGAATAATTCACCCCTCCACTTT. Based on the CDR3 plus reference TRBV9 and TRBJ1-6, the full variable domain is DSGVTQTPKHLITATGQRVTLRCSPRSGDLSVYWYQQSLDQGLQFLIQYYNGEERAKGNILERFSAQQFPDLHSELNLSSLELGDSALYFCASSVARNNSPLHFGNGTRLTVT.

There are many counts of this clonotype. The chain uses TRBV5-1 and TRBJ2-3; D uncertain. This CDR3 is built from 12 residues. Looked up from germline, CDR1 is SGHRS and CDR2 is YFSETQ. V was cut by 2 bases and J by 5 bases, with 6 bases left in between. As DNA, the CDR3 is TGCGCCAGCAGCTTTGGTGGAGATACGCAGTATTTT. Its protein is CASSFGGDTQYF.

This clonotype was detected many times. The rearrangement uses TRBV7-2 and TRBJ2-3; 9 nucleotides align to TRBD2. This CDR3 is 16 amino acids long. Germline CDR1 is SGHTA and CDR2 is FQGNSA. The V segment lost 5 bases and the J segment 5 bases; nucleotides outside the gene matches: 11. The CDR3, as DNA: TGTGCCAGCAGCCCTCTAATAGCGGGAGAGGTAGATACGCAGTATTTT. Protein product: CASSPLIAGEVDTQYF.

The gene calls are TRBV7-6 and TRBJ1-1; the match to TRBD1 covers 8 bases. Germline CDR1 is SGHVS and CDR2 is FNYEAQ. The V segment lost 5 bases and the J segment 1 base; nucleotides outside the gene matches: 3. The CDR3 has 14 residues. CDR3 nucleotide sequence: TGTGCCAGCAGCCGGGGACAGGCGAACACTGAAGCTTTCTTT. Translated: CASSRGQANTEAFF. The full variable domain, completed using reference TRBV7-6 and TRBJ1-1, is GAGVSQSPRYKVTKRGQDVALRCDPISGHVSLYWYRQALGQGPEFLTYFNYEAQQDKSGLPNDRFSAERPEGSISTLTIQRTEQRDSAMYRCASSRGQANTEAFFGQGTRLTVV.

This clonotype occurred many times. The chain employs TRBV5-1 and TRBJ2-4; D remains ambiguous. The length of the CDR3 is 14 residues. Trimming left V 2 bases short and J 0 bases short, with 6 bases between. In germline, CDR1 is SGHRS, CDR2 YFSETQ. The CDR3: CASSLQIAKNIQYF. DNA of the CDR3: TGCGCCAGCAGCTTACAGATAGCCAAAAACATTCAGTACTTC.

This clonotype has at least ten counts. This chain uses TRBV7-9 with TRBJ2-1, with TRBD2 matching 15 bases. With V trimmed by 4 bases and J by 13 bases, 8 bases remained unmatched. This CDR3 has 15 amino acids. CDR1 is SEHNR and CDR2 is FQNEAQ in the germline V gene (reference sequence). The CDR3 coding sequence is TGTGCCAGCAGCTCGGGACTAGCGGGAGGAGACCCCCAGTTCTTC. The encoded protein is CASSSGLAGGDPQFF.